This T cell receptor beta chain originates from a study of blood T cells in healthy people across ages. Overall study context: About one barcoded beta molecule per two T cells was captured by template switching.

From germline, CDR1 is MNHEY and CDR2 SMNVEV (reference sequence). This CDR3 is built from 15 residues. V lost 6 bases, J lost 2 bases, and 17 bases lay in between. Study results and limitations: Per million T cells, TCR beta diversity dropped about linearly as age rose.

Sample-barcoded 5' priming and a J-beta primer mix drove a second PCR of about 6 to 12 cycles. Each CDR3 protein gets one entry after TCRdb re-called the 5' RACE reads with MiXCR. The repertoire holds about 1 million distinct CDR3 sequences, with under 45% as singletons. For this clonotype: The antigen is unknown.

Sequencing was performed on blood. This chain uses TRBV27 with TRBJ2-7; D may be TRBD1 or TRBD2 (5 bases each). The sequence derives from an older woman in good health. CDR3 protein: CASRLSLVGAYEQYF. The CDR3 DNA reads as TGTGCCAGCAGACTAAGCTTGGTGGGGGCCTACGAGCAGTACTTC.